These T cell receptor beta chains were read from a single sample in a study of blood T cell repertoires in COVID-19. Generated by immunoSEQ multiplex PCR, the TCRdb table keeps only in-frame clones and is missing some. The table has approximately 300,000 clones, approximately 85% seen once. The sequencing sample was made of peripheral blood. The receptors derive from a woman aged 45 to 65 with acute or convalescent COVID-19. CDR3s include the opening cysteine and the closing phenylalanine or tryptophan. Fields, in order: CDR3 protein, CDR3 DNA, CDR3 length, D gene, V gene, J gene, clone size. D genes are given only for firm matches. Size is stated for part of the rows, as once, few or many counts, or as a class when the clone is expanded.

CAWSGLQSNQPQHF,TGTGCCTGGAGTGGTTTACAGAGCAATCAGCCCCAGCATTTT,14,NA,TRBV30,TRBJ1-5,few
CASSESHSGNTIYF,TGTGCCAGCAGTGAATCCCACTCTGGAAACACCATATATTTT,14,NA,TRBV6-1,TRBJ1-3,NA
CASSVGYGYTF,TGTGCCAGCAGCGTCGGGTATGGCTACACCTTC,11,NA,TRBV9,TRBJ1-2,NA
CASSAGDRVFEKLFF,TGTGCCAGCAGCGCAGGGGACAGGGTTTTTGAAAAACTGTTTTTT,15,TRBD1,TRBV7-9,TRBJ1-4,NA
CASSRTSGEQFF,TGTGCCAGCAGCCGAACTAGCGGGGAGCAGTTCTTC,12,TRBD2,TRBV12-3/TRBV12-4,TRBJ2-1,NA
CASSLGALAGDFGTQYF,TGTGCCAGCAGCTTAGGGGCCCTAGCGGGAGATTTTGGGACCCAGTACTTC,17,TRBD2,TRBV7-2,TRBJ2-5,NA
CSVEGGSGDTEAFF,TGCAGCGTTGAGGGGGGTAGTGGGGACACTGAAGCTTTCTTT,14,NA,TRBV29-1,TRBJ1-1,NA
CALDRTGELFF,TGTGCCCTCGACAGGACCGGGGAGCTGTTTTTT,11,NA,TRBV7-9,TRBJ2-2,few
CASSSDTQPVYF,TGTGCCAGCAGCTCGGACACCCAACCGGTGTACTTC,12,NA,TRBV7-8,TRBJ2-4,NA
CATSRDRDTNPSYNEQFF,TGTGCCACCAGCAGGGACAGGGATACTAACCCCTCATACAATGAGCAGTTCTTC,18,TRBD1,TRBV15,TRBJ2-1,NA
CASSRRTSGGSSYEQYF,TGTGCCAGCAGCCGACGGACTAGCGGGGGGAGCTCCTACGAGCAGTACTTC,17,TRBD2,TRBV3-1/TRBV3-2,TRBJ2-7,NA
CASSRGQGSVYEQYF,TGTGCCAGCTCACGGGGTCAGGGGAGCGTCTACGAGCAGTACTTC,15,NA,TRBV18,TRBJ2-7,NA
CASSVEIRAGGDGYTF,TGTGCCAGCAGCGTAGAGATACGGGCAGGAGGGGACGGCTACACCTTC,16,NA,TRBV5-6,TRBJ1-2,NA
CASSSRSGREETQYF,TGTGCCAGCAGTTCGCGTAGCGGGAGGGAAGAGACCCAGTACTTC,15,TRBD2,TRBV6-6,TRBJ2-5,NA
CASSPGGDEQFF,TGTGCCAGCTCACCAGGGGGCGATGAGCAGTTCTTC,12,NA,TRBV18,TRBJ2-1,once
CASSPAGQPQHF,TGTGCCAGCAGCCCGGCGGGTCAGCCCCAGCATTTT,12,NA,TRBV3-1/TRBV3-2,TRBJ1-5,NA
CSVESVIRTDTQYF,TGCAGCGTTGAATCGGTGATTCGCACAGATACGCAGTATTTT,14,NA,TRBV29-1,TRBJ2-3,once
CASSMGGPGHTQYF,TGTGCCAGTAGTATGGGGGGGCCCGGTCATACGCAGTATTTT,14,NA,TRBV19,TRBJ2-3,many
CASSIGVGASGSRDTQYF,TGTGCCAGTAGTATCGGGGTGGGAGCTAGCGGGAGCCGAGATACGCAGTATTTT,18,TRBD2,TRBV19,TRBJ2-3,NA
CASSPGSVKDTEAFF,TGTGCCAGCAGCCCCGGTTCCGTCAAAGACACTGAAGCTTTCTTT,15,NA,TRBV7-6,TRBJ1-1,NA
CASSLVFGTGGGYGYTF,TGTGCCAGCAGTTTGGTTTTTGGGACAGGGGGCGGCTATGGCTACACCTTC,17,TRBD1,TRBV28,TRBJ1-2,once
CSVEAQGAESYNEQFF,TGCAGCGTTGAGGCCCAAGGAGCGGAGTCCTACAATGAGCAGTTCTTC,16,NA,TRBV29-1,TRBJ2-1,once
CASSRAGGGDNEQFF,TGTGCCAGCTCACGAGCGGGAGGGGGGGACAATGAGCAGTTCTTC,15,TRBD2,TRBV18,TRBJ2-1,NA
CASSPTSGNYNEQFF,TGCGCCAGCAGCCCCACTAGCGGAAACTACAATGAGCAGTTCTTC,15,TRBD2,TRBV5-1,TRBJ2-1,NA
CASSYDSGYHIYNEQFF,TGTGCCAGCAGTTACGATAGCGGCTATCACATCTACAATGAGCAGTTCTTC,17,NA,TRBV6-7,TRBJ2-1,NA
CATSGLGRGQGDTQYF,TGTGCCACCAGTGGGCTTGGCAGGGGGCAAGGAGATACGCAGTATTTT,16,TRBD1,TRBV24-1,TRBJ2-3,NA
CASSIIRGAILSNQPQHF,TGTGCCAGTAGTATTATTCGGGGGGCTATTTTAAGCAATCAGCCCCAGCATTTT,18,NA,TRBV19,TRBJ1-5,NA
CASSLVWTQETQYF,TGTGCCAGCAGCTTGGTATGGACTCAAGAGACCCAGTACTTC,14,NA,TRBV5-5,TRBJ2-5,NA
CASSLVGTSGSYEQYF,TGCGCCAGCAGCTTGGTGGGGACTAGCGGGAGCTACGAGCAGTACTTC,16,TRBD2,TRBV5-1,TRBJ2-7,NA
CASTSGNYGYTF,TGTGCCAGCACGTCAGGGAACTATGGCTACACCTTC,12,NA,TRBV28,TRBJ1-2,NA
CASSTTGTSAPNEQFF,TGTGCCAGCAGTACCACCGGGACTAGCGCCCCCAATGAGCAGTTCTTC,16,TRBD2,TRBV28,TRBJ2-1,NA
CSASRGLAGSGELFF,TGCAGTGCTAGTCGCGGACTAGCGGGATCCGGGGAGCTGTTTTTT,15,TRBD2,TRBV20-1,TRBJ2-2,once
CASSRLRDRGRGSPLHF,TGTGCCAGCAGCCGCCTCCGGGACAGGGGCCGAGGTTCACCCCTCCACTTT,17,TRBD1,TRBV5-5,TRBJ1-6,NA